Below, 24 T cell receptor beta chains from the same sample are listed, as sequenced in a study of patients with pleural tuberculosis. Via MiXCR, TCRdb re-called the reads, giving one row per CDR3 protein. The sample records approximately 50,000 distinct CDR3 sequences, 6% to 9.5% being singletons. The receptors were sampled from a human donor with pleural tuberculosis.

This clonotype was counted many times. The chain couples TRBV12-3 or TRBV12-4 to TRBJ2-1; D is uncertain. The CDR3 is made up of 15 amino acids. The V end was cut by 7 bases, the J end by 4 bases, with 17 bases between. The CDR3 protein is CASTKTRLRYNEQFF. For the CDR3, the DNA is TGTGCCAGCACCAAGACCCGGTTGAGATACAATGAGCAGTTCTTC.

In its sample, this clonotype was seen many times. V usage is TRBV11-2 and J usage is TRBJ2-2, with D possibly matching TRBD2 (5 bases). Germline CDR1 and CDR2: SGHAT and FQNNGV. The germline V and J ends were trimmed by 7 bases and 6 bases, with 15 bases remaining between them. The CDR3 totals 14 residues. CDR3 loop: CASTMRAGSGELFF. The CDR3, as DNA: TGTGCCAGCACCATGCGGGCCGGTTCCGGGGAGCTGTTTTTT.

This clonotype has more than one count but fewer than ten. CDR3 in DNA: TGTGCCAGCAGACCAACGGACTCGGCTGCCTACGAGCAGTACTTC. Translating it yields CASRPTDSAAYEQYF. The rearrangement joins TRBV11-2 to TRBJ2-7, with a weak D call TRBD2 (5 bases). The germline gives CDR1 SGHAT, CDR2 FQNNGV. Trimming left V 6 bases short and J 2 bases short, with 17 bases between. The CDR3 is 15 amino acids.

A few counts support this clonotype. The rearrangement joins TRBV12-3 or TRBV12-4 to TRBJ2-7, with no clear D. The V end lost 2 bases, the J end lost 4 bases, and 9 bases lay between the germline ends. The CDR3 runs to 13 residues. The DNA of the CDR3 is TGTGCCAGCAGTTTATCCCCGAAATACGAGCAGTACTTC. Protein: CASSLSPKYEQYF.

This clonotype was seen repeatedly, ten times or more. This sequence joins TRBV11-1 and TRBJ2-7; D unresolved. Germline V CDR1 and CDR2: SGHAT, FQDESV (reference sequence). The CDR3 contains 12 residues. With 5 bases removed from V and 4 bases from J, the gap between germline ends came to 9 bases. CDR3 DNA: TGTGCCAGCAGCGGCCTAGGGTACGAGCAGTACGTC. It specifies CASSGLGYEQYV.

This clonotype appeared many times. The chain employs TRBV10-3 and TRBJ2-1; D is undetermined. V lost 10 bases and J 6 bases, leaving 19 bases between the germline ends. In germline, CDR1 is ENHRY, CDR2 SYGVKD. The CDR3 is made up of 14 amino acids. The CDR3 DNA follows: TGTGCCACCGTCAATCCCTTCCTGCCCAATGAGCAGTTCTTC. Its translation: CATVNPFLPNEQFF.

This clonotype was counted ten times or more. This rearrangement joins TRBV27 to TRBJ2-1; 9 nucleotides agree with TRBD2. Trimming took 7 bases from V and 3 from J; bases not matched to a gene: 7. The CDR3 covers 15 residues. Germline V CDR1 and CDR2: MNHEY, SMNVEV (reference sequence). The CDR3 nucleotides read TGTGCCAGCACCTCCCTAGCGGGACTCTACAATGAGCAGTTCTTC. Encoded protein: CASTSLAGLYNEQFF.

This clonotype has just a few counts. The chain couples TRBV5-1 to TRBJ2-1, with TRBD2 matching over 8 bases. Germline V CDR1 and CDR2: SGHRS, YFSETQ. The CDR3 is 15 amino acids. After removal of 0 bases from V and 7 bases from J, the junction contained 6 bases not matched to a gene. This CDR3 is CASSLDGRVENEQFF. DNA for the CDR3: TGCGCCAGCAGCTTGGACGGGAGGGTGGAAAATGAGCAGTTCTTC.

This clonotype was seen repeatedly, ten times or more. Written as DNA, the CDR3 is TGTGCCAGCAGGGCAGCGGGAGCCTATGGCTACACCTTC. Its protein product is CASRAAGAYGYTF. The rearrangement links TRBV27 to TRBJ1-2; D call uncertain. This CDR3 is built from 13 residues. V gave up 6 bases and J gave up 4 bases, with 12 bases separating them. The germline V gene has CDR1 MNHEY and CDR2 SMNVEV (reference sequence).

This chain uses TRBV5-1 with TRBJ1-1; D may be TRBD1 (6 bases). V was clipped by 2 bases and J by 5 bases, with 13 bases between them. CDR3 length: 14 residues. Per the germline V gene, CDR1 is SGHRS and CDR2 is YFSETQ. The CDR3 DNA sequence: TGCGCCAGCAGCTTTACAGGGACGAGGACTGAAGCTTTCTTT. It is translated as CASSFTGTRTEAFF.

This clonotype was detected ten times or more. The chain combines TRBV24-1 with TRBJ1-2; D is uncertain. CDR1 KGHDR and CDR2 SFDVKD come from the germline V gene. V shed 1 base and J shed 3 bases, with 11 bases lying between them. This CDR3 comprises 15 residues. In DNA form, the CDR3 reads TGTGCCACCAGTGATTTACGCGGGGAAGACTATGGCTACACCTTC. Amino acids: CATSDLRGEDYGYTF.

This clonotype appeared many times. The chain links TRBV7-6 to TRBJ2-2; D uncertain. The CDR3 is made up of 14 amino acids. Germline V gives CDR1 SGHVS, CDR2 FNYEAQ. The ends were cut back, 0 bases at V and 2 bases at J, with 4 bases in the middle. CDR3 residues: CASSLAQNTGELFF. CDR3 sequence (DNA): TGTGCCAGCAGCTTAGCACAAAACACCGGGGAGCTGTTTTTT.

This clonotype has ten or more counts. The chain recombines TRBV12-3 or TRBV12-4 with TRBJ1-6, with D unresolved. The CDR3 extends over 16 amino acids. V was pared by 5 bases and J by 3 bases, with 14 bases between. CDR3 protein: CASSPSADLYNSPLHF. The CDR3, as DNA: TGTGCCAGCAGTCCGTCCGCGGACCTCTATAATTCACCCCTCCACTTT.

This clonotype has at least ten counts. The rearrangement joins TRBV28 to TRBJ2-2, with TRBD2 matching over 8 bases. The CDR3 is 15 residues long. Germline V gives CDR1 MDHEN, CDR2 SYDVKM. V was pared by 2 bases and J by 3 bases, with 2 bases of the junction left unmatched. As DNA, the CDR3 is TGTGCCAGCAGTTTAGCACTAGCGGACACCGGGGAGCTGTTTTTT. Translation gives CASSLALADTGELFF.

This clonotype was recorded many times. The CDR3 DNA follows: TGTGCCAGCAGTTACCAGGGGTACGGGAATGAGCAGTTCTTC. Translated: CASSYQGYGNEQFF. This chain links TRBV6-2 or TRBV6-3 with TRBJ2-1; TRBD1 is a possible D gene (6 bases). The CDR3 contains 14 residues. Trimming removed 2 bases at V and 7 bases at J, with 12 bases between. CDR1 is MNHEY, CDR2 SVGEGT, per germline.

This clonotype showed up many times. The chain is built from TRBV11-1 and TRBJ2-7, with 7 bases identical to TRBD1. CDR1 is SGHAT and CDR2 is FQDESV in the germline V gene (reference sequence). V shed 2 bases, J shed 3 bases, and the junction held 4 bases outside the gene matches. The CDR3 runs to 14 residues. The chain's CDR3 is CASSLPGQIYEQYF. CDR3 DNA: TGTGCCAGCAGCTTACCGGGACAGATCTACGAGCAGTACTTC. Full variable domain (missing parts from reference TRBV11-1 and TRBJ2-7): EAEVAQSPRYKITEKSQAVAFWCDPISGHATLYWYRQILGQGPELLVQFQDESVVDDSQLPKDRFSAERLKGVDSTLKIQPAELGDSAMYLCASSLPGQIYEQYFGPGTRLTVT.

This clonotype has just a few counts. As DNA, the CDR3 is TGTGCCTGGAGTGATGGAGGGTATGGCTACACCTTC. Translating gives CAWSDGGYGYTF. The chain joins TRBV30 to TRBJ1-2; unclear D gene. The CDR3 has 12 residues. CDR1 is GTSNPN, CDR2 SVGIG, per germline (reference sequence). V lost 1 base to trimming and J lost 5 bases, with 8 bases between them.

This clonotype was recorded many times. The chain has TRBV6-2 or TRBV6-3 and TRBJ2-7; 9 bases align to TRBD2. This CDR3 comprises 15 residues. With 0 bases clipped from V and 3 bases from J, the junction kept 3 bases outside the gene matches. Germline V gene lookup returns CDR1 MNHEY and CDR2 SVGEGT. CDR3 region: CASSYSKREDYEQYF. The DNA of the CDR3 is TGTGCCAGCAGTTACTCTAAGCGGGAGGACTACGAGCAGTACTTC.

This clonotype was counted ten times or more. The gene calls are TRBV3-1 and TRBJ1-3; D is unclear. V was cut by 1 base and J by 5 bases, with 0 bases left in between. The CDR3 totals 11 residues. Per germline, CDR1 LGHDT and CDR2 YNNKEL (reference sequence). The CDR3 DNA is TGTGCCAGCAGCCAAGGAAACACCATATATTTT. Protein product: CASSQGNTIYF.

This clonotype has a count of ten or more. The chain recombines TRBV11-2 with TRBJ2-3; the match to TRBD2 covers 7 bases. Germline assignment: CDR1 SGHAT and CDR2 FQNNGV. The CDR3 covers 14 residues. The V segment lost 5 bases and the J segment 6 bases; nucleotides outside the gene matches: 8. The CDR3 protein is CASSPERGSDTQYF. The CDR3 nucleotides are TGTGCCAGCAGCCCCGAGCGGGGAAGTGATACGCAGTATTTT.

In its sample, this clonotype was seen many times. The rearrangement uses TRBV27 and TRBJ2-7; D is unclear. V shed 0 bases and J shed 0 bases, with 9 bases lying between them. In germline, CDR1 is MNHEY, CDR2 SMNVEV (reference sequence). The CDR3 is made up of 15 amino acids. CDR3 bases: TGTGCCAGCAGTTTATCGTTAGGTAGCTCCTACGAGCAGTACTTC. Translation gives CASSLSLGSSYEQYF.

Of note for this clonotype: A much larger clone lies one base from this, so it may be a read error. V and J are TRBV12-3 or TRBV12-4 and TRBJ1-1; D is ambiguous. The CDR3 length is 13 residues. The CDR3 DNA is TGTGCCAGCAGTTTTCAGCGACCCACTGAAGCTTCCTTT. Protein sequence: CASSFQRPTEASF.

This clonotype was seen at least ten times. V usage is TRBV20-1 and J usage is TRBJ1-1, with 9 bases aligning to TRBD1. J was trimmed by 7 bases and V by 1 base; bases with no gene match: 4. There are 13 residues in the CDR3. Germline V lookup: CDR1 DFQATT, CDR2 SNEGSKA (reference sequence). The CDR3 is CSARGGTGLEAFF. Written as DNA, the CDR3 is TGCAGTGCTAGAGGGGGGACAGGGCTTGAAGCTTTCTTT.

In this sample, this clonotype turned up many times. The chain couples TRBV11-1 to TRBJ1-4, with 7 bases matching TRBD1. Germline CDR1 is SGHAT and CDR2 is FQDESV (reference sequence). This CDR3 comprises 15 residues. V lost 5 bases to trimming and J lost 4 bases; unmatched junction nucleotides: 7. The CDR3 spells CASSETGQFNEKLFF. Here the CDR3 DNA reads TGTGCCAGCAGCGAAACGGGACAGTTTAATGAAAAACTGTTTTTT.